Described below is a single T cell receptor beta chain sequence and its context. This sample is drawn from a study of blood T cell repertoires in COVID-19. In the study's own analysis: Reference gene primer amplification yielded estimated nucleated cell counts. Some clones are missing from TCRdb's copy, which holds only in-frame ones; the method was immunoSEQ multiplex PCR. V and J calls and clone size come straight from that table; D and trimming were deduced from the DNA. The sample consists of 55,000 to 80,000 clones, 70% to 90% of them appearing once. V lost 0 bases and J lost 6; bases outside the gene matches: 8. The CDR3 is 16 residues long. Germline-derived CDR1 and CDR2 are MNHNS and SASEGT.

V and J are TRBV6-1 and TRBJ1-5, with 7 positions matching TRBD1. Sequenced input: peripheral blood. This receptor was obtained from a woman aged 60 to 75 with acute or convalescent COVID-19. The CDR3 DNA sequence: TGTGCCAGCAGTGAAGCAGGGGGCCCCGGGGGTCAGCCCCAGCATTTT. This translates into CASSEAGGPGGQPQHF.